The clone carrying this T cell receptor beta chain was seen a single time. In the authors' methods: Reference gene primer amplification in the assay estimated nucleated cell counts. The assay was immunoSEQ multiplex PCR, and TCRdb's table has in-frame clones only and misses some. D and trimming come from the DNA, and the V and J calls and clone size come from that table. The profile shows around 160,000 clones, approximately 81% of them singletons. Germline V gene data show CDR1 as SGDLS and CDR2 as YYNGEE. The CDR3 spans 15 residues. The V segment lost 0 bases and the J segment 6 bases; nucleotides outside the gene matches: 1. These data originate in a study of blood T cell repertoires in COVID-19. Across the study: Material from acute and convalescent COVID-19 was sourced from the United States, Italy and Spain.

Material for sequencing was peripheral blood. This chain uses TRBV9 with TRBJ2-2; 11 nucleotides match TRBD2. This clonotype was sampled from a human donor in a cohort sampled during active COVID-19. CDR3 amino acids: CASSVVGLAAGELFF. The CDR3 DNA follows: TGTGCCAGCAGCGTAGTGGGACTAGCGGCCGGGGAGCTGTTTTTT.